This section outlines one T cell receptor beta chain sequence together with its context. The antigen is not known. This record belongs to a study of T cell responses to AZD1222 COVID-19 vaccine. Study-wide findings and caveats: Baseline seropositives among AZD1222 recipients totaled only 5 or 6. Targets within unmutated variant regions were reportedly found for nearly half of spike-specific TCRs. Dominant at 160-218 and 743-854, vaccine-associated CD4 TCRs also spanned spike.

TCRdb's copy holds only in-frame clones and misses some; the assay was immunoSEQ multiplex PCR. The profile shows 150,000 to 250,000 clones, about 89% of them singletons. Analyses pooled second doses at about 4 or about 12 weeks. CDR3 length equals 10 residues. The ends were cut back, 4 bases at V and 7 bases at J, with 5 bases in the middle. Germline V gene lookup returns CDR1 SNHLY and CDR2 FYNNEI. The sequences come from peripheral blood, collected 28 days after the second AZD1222 dose. The chain recombines TRBV2 with TRBJ2-7; no firm D call. The receptor was derived from an adult who received the AZD1222 COVID-19 vaccine. The CDR3 loop reads CASSAQEQYF. CDR3 bases: TGTGCCAGCAGTGCCCAGGAGCAGTACTTC. Combining the CDR3 with reference TRBV2 and TRBJ2-7 gives the whole variable domain EPEVTQTPSHQVTQMGQEVILRCVPISNHLYFYWYRQILGQKVEFLVSFYNNEISEKSEIFDDQFSVERPDGSNFTLKIRSTKLEDSAMYFCASSAQEQYFGPGTRLTVT.